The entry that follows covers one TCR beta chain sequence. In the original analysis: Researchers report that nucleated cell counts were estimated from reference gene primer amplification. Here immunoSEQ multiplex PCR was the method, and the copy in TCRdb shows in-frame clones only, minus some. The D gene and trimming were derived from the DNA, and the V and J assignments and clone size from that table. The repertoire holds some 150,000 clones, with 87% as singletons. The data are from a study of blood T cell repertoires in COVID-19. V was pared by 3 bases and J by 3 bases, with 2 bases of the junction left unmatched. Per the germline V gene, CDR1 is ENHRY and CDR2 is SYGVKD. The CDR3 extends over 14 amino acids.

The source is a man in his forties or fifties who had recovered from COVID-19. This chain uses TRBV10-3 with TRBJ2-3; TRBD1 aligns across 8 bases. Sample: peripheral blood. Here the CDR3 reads CAISDRGQTDTQYF. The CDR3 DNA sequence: TGTGCCATCAGTGACAGGGGGCAGACAGATACGCAGTATTTT.